The TCR beta chain described here comes from a study of response to subunit inactivated influenza vaccine. The study's findings and limits: With each seasonal influenza vaccination, the authors suggested, few new T cells are recruited.

This clonotype was counted at least ten times. What it recognizes is unknown. Trimming at V came to 4 bases and at J to 6 bases, leaving 5 bases not matched to a gene. The CDR3 contains 13 residues. From germline, CDR1 is SGHRS and CDR2 YFSETQ. TCRdb independently ran MiXCR on the RT-PCR reads; one entry per CDR3 protein. Of 800,000 or so distinct CDR3 sequences in the sample, 21% were seen once. The sequence was collected from a man aged 45-65 years who received an inactivated influenza vaccine. The sample here was PBMCs from blood, taken 5 days after vaccination. The rearrangement links TRBV5-1 to TRBJ1-1, with TRBD1 matching 8 bases. The CDR3 nucleotides are TGCGCCAGCAGCCCTGGACAGGGTGCTGAAGCTTTCTTT. Its protein product is CASSPGQGAEAFF.